The next 11 T cell receptor beta chains were all read from a single sample in a study of T-cell reconstitution after alpha-beta-depleted transplantation in children. A library of TCRbeta sequences, prepared with unique molecular identifiers, was generated. TCRdb reanalysed the PCR reads using MiXCR and keeps one entry per CDR3 protein. This repertoire shows about 980,000 distinct CDR3 sequences, around 30% found once; its top ten account for about 28%. The sequences come from PBMCs, mostly from graft donor cells, collected 360 days after TCRalphabeta/CD19-depleted stem cell transplant. These receptors were taken from a boy under two years old who had a stem cell transplant for SCID, so the T cells may come from the graft donor.

The J gene is TRBJ1-4, the V gene TRBV12-3 or TRBV12-4, with a weak D call TRBD1 (5 bases). V was shortened by 5 bases and J by 8 bases, with 21 bases between the two germline ends. The CDR3 consists of 16 residues. CDR3 sequence: CASSPTSLGLGEKLFF. Here the CDR3 DNA reads TGTGCCAGCAGTCCCACCTCCCTGGGACTGGGGGAAAAACTGTTTTTT.

This clonotype was found many times. The chain couples TRBV12-3 or TRBV12-4 to TRBJ2-7, with 7 bases lining up with TRBD1. V shed 2 bases, J shed 2 bases, and the junction held 3 bases outside the gene matches. This CDR3 comprises 14 residues. For the CDR3, the DNA is TGTGCCAGCAGTTTATTGGGACAGACCTACGAGCAGTACTTC. This translates into CASSLLGQTYEQYF.

The chain uses TRBV28 and TRBJ2-2, with TRBD1 matching 9 bases. Germline V gene sequence: CDR1 MDHEN, CDR2 SYDVKM. CDR3 length: 15 residues. The V gene end was trimmed by 5 bases and the J gene end by 7 bases; junction bases not matched to a gene: 8. The CDR3 loop is CASSHRGRGDGELFF. CDR3 DNA: TGTGCCAGCAGTCACAGGGGGCGCGGTGACGGGGAGCTGTTTTTT.

The V call is TRBV12-3 or TRBV12-4, the J call TRBJ1-1; no firm D call. V gave up 5 bases and J gave up 4 bases, with 14 bases separating them. The CDR3 has 14 amino acids. The CDR3 protein is CASSPRLVFTEAFF. The DNA of the CDR3 is TGTGCCAGCAGTCCGCGCTTGGTTTTCACTGAAGCTTTCTTT.

At least ten counts were recorded for this clonotype. The chain joins TRBV20-1 to TRBJ2-7; no reliable D call. The CDR3 is 15 amino acids. Looked up from germline, CDR1 is DFQATT and CDR2 is SNEGSKA (reference sequence). Trimming left V 0 bases short and J 4 bases short, with 16 bases between. CDR3 region: CSARDWTTPIYEQYF. DNA for the CDR3: TGCAGTGCTAGAGATTGGACGACCCCGATTTACGAGCAGTACTTC.

This clonotype was observed a handful of times. V usage is TRBV5-1 and J usage is TRBJ2-2, with no clear D. Germline V gene sequence: CDR1 SGHRS, CDR2 YFSETQ. V lost 0 bases and J lost 4, with 13 bases in between. The CDR3 is 16 residues long. The CDR3 DNA reads TGCGCCAGCAGCTTGGCTGAATCGGTATTCACCGGGGAGCTGTTTTTT. This gives the protein CASSLAESVFTGELFF.

The gene calls are TRBV4-3 and TRBJ2-2; D is possibly TRBD2 (6 bases). Per germline, CDR1 LGHNA and CDR2 YSLEER. The CDR3 has 14 residues. Trimming left V 3 bases short and J 1 base short, with 6 bases between. CDR3 amino acids: CASSQRENTGELFF. In DNA form, the CDR3 reads TGCGCCAGCAGCCAGCGGGAGAACACCGGGGAGCTGTTTTTT.

The V gene is TRBV3-1, the J gene TRBJ1-1; D perhaps matches TRBD1 (5 bases). Trimming cost V 4 bases and J 0 bases, with 15 bases left between them. This CDR3 is 16 amino acids long. CDR1 is LGHDT, CDR2 YNNKEL, per germline (reference sequence). CDR3 sequence (DNA): TGTGCCAGCAGCCCGGGACTGAACTTTTTGAACACTGAAGCTTTCTTT. Translating gives CASSPGLNFLNTEAFF.

The chain couples TRBV14 to TRBJ2-1, with a weak D call TRBD1 (5 bases). This CDR3 comprises 16 residues. V gave up 0 bases and J gave up 10 bases, with 19 bases separating them. The germline V gene encodes CDR1 SGHDN and CDR2 FVKESK. DNA for the CDR3: TGTGCCAGCAGCCAAGAAGCCCCAATGGGGCCGCCGGAGCAGTTCTTC. This sequence encodes CASSQEAPMGPPEQFF.

This clonotype was detected a few times. The chain has TRBV18 and TRBJ1-5, with D tentatively TRBD1 (5 bases). Germline V gene data show CDR1 as KGHSH and CDR2 as LQKENI. V shed 4 bases and J shed 2 bases, with 18 bases lying between them. The CDR3 totals 17 residues. The CDR3 here is CASSHLDRLIGNQPQHF. The DNA for the CDR3 is TGTGCCAGCTCACATCTCGACAGACTCATCGGCAATCAGCCCCAGCATTTT. The whole variable domain, remainder taken from reference TRBV18 and TRBJ1-5, is NAGVMQNPRHLVRRRGQEARLRCSPMKGHSHVYWYRQLPEEGLKFMVYLQKENIIDESGMPKERFSAEFPKEGPSILRIQQVVRGDSAAYFCASSHLDRLIGNQPQHFGDGTRLSIL.

V is TRBV28 and J is TRBJ2-3, with unresolved D. The CDR3 length is 20 residues. CDR1 is MDHEN, CDR2 SYDVKM, per germline. Trimming left V 4 bases short and J 0 bases short, with 26 bases between. This CDR3 is CASSSPTERTVAPSTDTQYF. The CDR3 region has the DNA TGTGCCAGCAGTTCACCAACTGAGAGGACGGTTGCCCCGAGCACAGATACGCAGTATTTT.